The entry below gives a single T cell receptor (beta chain) sequence along with its context. The antigen this receptor binds is unknown. Nothing much larger sits one base from this clone, and base qualities are not available. The time point label of this sample denotes: 12 to 13 months on ibrutinib. For TCR beta library preparation, about 2.2 micrograms of genomic DNA were extracted from the cryopreserved PBMCs. High-throughput TCR beta sequencing was performed on longitudinal blood samples from CLL patients receiving ibrutinib monotherapy. The patients were enrolled in a single-center, open-label phase 2 trial of ibrutinib monotherapy. V loses 7 bases of germline sequence and J loses 0 bases, and the interval between the two ends is 13 bases. The CDR3 starts with the cysteine, ends with the phenylalanine, and has 15 residues. Only CDR3 DNA remains: 45 bases, in frame from the first base. CDR1 and CDR2 were assigned from the germline V gene as SGHAT and FQNNGV.

The entry originates in a study of cytotoxic CD8 clonotypes in ibrutinib-treated CLL (dated by TCRdb to the early 2020s). About the study as a whole: The cohort had around twelve relapsed/refractory and roughly 15 treatment-naive patients; some 17 were IGHV unmutated. Responses were partial in roughly 24 patients and complete in 2; after median 68 months follow-up, 14 stayed in remission and 12 progressed. The response samples were drawn at a median of around eleven months into treatment, with a range of roughly 6 to 36 months. Samples averaged around 280,000 productive templates and roughly 86,000 productive rearrangements. Longitudinal samples were obtainable from about 30% of the roughly 86 participants in the trial. Cryopreserved peripheral blood mononuclear cells were obtained before treatment, at response, and at either sustained remission or disease progression. Patients were still on ibrutinib when every remission and progressive disease sample was collected.

Paper-wide results and their limitations: Baseline clonality exceeded that of age-matched healthy donors and correlated strongly with circulating CD8+ T-cell counts. Public clonotypes were rare and either shrank or stayed stable during treatment, and the rise in clonality at ibrutinib response reflected expansion of private clonotypes. At ibrutinib response clonality went up, during sustained remission it held steady, and at progression it dropped back toward baseline. Sampling times were not matched between patients in sustained remission and patients whose disease was progressing, and lymph node repertoires were not examined.

On a MiSeq, deep resolution sequencing aimed for a depth between 1 in 1 million and 1 in 200,000 T cells, with each clonotype covered 10x on average. The immunoSEQ hsTCRB Kit was used to generate the TCR beta libraries. In the authors' own workflow: The data were analyzed with ImmunoSEQ Analyzer and ImmunoSEQ Data Assistant, and V, D and J gene assignments followed IMGT definitions. Clonality, which ranges from 0 to 1, was calculated as one minus the normalized Shannon entropy of productive rearrangement frequencies. Public clonotype analysis was restricted to overrepresented clonotypes comprising at least 0.05% of each patient's repertoire. Fewer than 15 repertoires from age-matched healthy donors, obtained from immuneACCESS, served as clonality controls. The source is immuneACCESS, and TCRdb retained only in-frame sequences with V and J called. Part of the clones is not carried over; for the studies checked, unresolved V genes explain less than half of this, and the remainder is unexplained. D and trimming come from the DNA, and the V and J calls and clone size come from that table. The sample table lists about 24,000 clones, approximately 71% of them with a count of one. Approximately 45% of the sample is in the top ten clones.

The sequence derives from a human donor with chronic lymphocytic leukemia. The sequencing used PBMCs, collected after 12 months of ibrutinib treatment. Recombination connected TRBV11-2 to TRBJ1-3, with a weak D call of TRBD1 (6 bases match). This receptor has the CDR3 CASTTHRASGNTIYF. The nucleotide sequence reads TGTGCCAGCACCACTCACAGGGCCTCTGGAAACACCATATATTTT.